These 6 T cell receptor beta chains came from one sample sequenced in a study of blood T cell repertoires in COVID-19. The data were produced by immunoSEQ multiplex PCR, yet TCRdb's version contains in-frame clones alone and is incomplete. The repertoire consists of 100,000 to 150,000 clones, with roughly 83% occurring once and the leading ten covering more than 1.3%. Sequenced: peripheral blood. These receptors all come from a man in his fifties or sixties with acute or convalescent COVID-19.

The CDR3 coding sequence is TGTGCTAGTGGTTTGGCAGCGCGGGCTAACTATGGCTACACCTTC. Residues: CASGLAARANYGYTF. The chain links TRBV12-5 to TRBJ1-2; D remains ambiguous. V lost 1 base, J lost 0 bases, and 9 bases lay in between. Germline-derived CDR1 and CDR2 are LGHNT and FRNRAP. The CDR3 sequence is 15 residues long.

This clone was counted a few times. This sample includes further DNA sequences coding for the same CDR3. The J gene is TRBJ1-1, the V gene TRBV12-3 or TRBV12-4; no firm D call. Trimming took 3 bases from V and 1 from J, leaving 6 bases between them. The CDR3 length is 13 residues. The CDR3 reads CASSFQANTEAFF. CDR3 in DNA: TGTGCCAGCAGTTTTCAGGCGAACACTGAAGCTTTCTTT.

The chain uses TRBV7-9 and TRBJ2-2, with 7 nucleotides matching TRBD2. Unmatched junction bases numbered 7, after V lost 4 bases and J lost 2 bases. Germline CDR1 is SEHNR and CDR2 is FQNEAQ (reference sequence). The CDR3 has 16 amino acids. The CDR3: CASSSERGSNTGELFF. The CDR3 region has the DNA TGTGCCAGCAGCTCAGAGCGCGGGAGCAACACCGGGGAGCTGTTTTTT.

This clone was seen only once. V and J are TRBV5-5 and TRBJ2-6, with TRBD1 identical over 9 bases. CDR3 size: 19 residues. After removal of 5 bases from V and 1 base from J, the junction contained 13 bases not matched to a gene. Germline V gives CDR1 SGHKS, CDR2 YYEKEE (reference sequence). The CDR3: CASRYTTGGLTSGANVLTF. The CDR3 DNA is TGTGCCAGCAGGTACACGACAGGGGGACTTACTTCTGGGGCCAACGTCCTGACTTTC. Looking up the rest from reference TRBV5-5 and TRBJ2-6 gives the full variable domain: DAGVTQSPTHLIKTRGQQVTLRCSPISGHKSVSWYQQVLGQGPQFIFQYYEKEERGRGNFPDRFSARQFPNYSSELNVNALLLGDSALYLCASRYTTGGLTSGANVLTFGAGSRLTVL.

The rearrangement links TRBV5-1 to TRBJ1-2; D is perhaps TRBD1 (6 bases). The CDR3 is 14 amino acids. Trimming took off 4 bases at V and 4 bases at J, with 14 bases between the two ends. Germline V CDR1 and CDR2: SGHRS, YFSETQ. In DNA, the CDR3 is TGCGCCAGCAGCAAGACACAGGGTGGCTATGGCTACACCTTC. Its translation is CASSKTQGGYGYTF. Drawing the rest from reference TRBV5-1 and TRBJ1-2, the complete variable domain is KAGVTQTPRYLIKTRGQQVTLSCSPISGHRSVSWYQQTPGQGLQFLFEYFSETQRNKGNFPGRFSGRQFSNSRSEMNVSTLELGDSALYLCASSKTQGGYGYTFGSGTRLTVV.

This clone was observed a few times. This chain joins TRBV7-9 and TRBJ2-2; 9 nucleotides align to TRBD1. The CDR3 is made up of 16 amino acids. Germline CDR1 and CDR2: SEHNR and FQNEAQ (reference sequence). The trim removed 1 base at V and 3 bases at J, leaving 3 bases unmatched. The CDR3 DNA reads as TGTGCCAGCAGCTTAGAAACAGGGGGCTACACCGGGGAGCTGTTTTTT. Protein sequence: CASSLETGGYTGELFF.